This TCR beta chain was identified during a study of blood T cells in healthy people across ages. The CDR3 covers 13 residues. Germline CDR1 and CDR2: DFQATT and SNEGSKA (reference sequence). Alongside a J-beta primer mix, a sample-barcoded 5' primer served in a second PCR lasting roughly 6 to 11 cycles. MiXCR, run by TCRdb on the 5' RACE reads, gives a single entry per CDR3 protein. The sample comprises 1.2 million to 1.5 million distinct CDR3 sequences, roughly 59% of which are singletons, and under 8.5% rests with the top ten. The sequenced sample consisted of blood. This receptor was identified in a man younger than 35 in good health. This chain connects TRBV20-1 to TRBJ2-4, with D perhaps matching TRBD1 (5 bases). The DNA end is a closer match to TRBJ2-7, so the J assignment may be wrong. CDR3 sequence (DNA): TGCAGGGCCCAGGGCTATGGCTCCGGCGAGCAGTACTTC. Residues: CRAQGYGSGEQYF.